Presented here are 21 T cell receptor beta chains from one specimen sequenced in a study of T cells after yellow fever vaccination. TCRdb fed the 5' RACE reads into MiXCR, producing one record per CDR3 protein. This table holds more than 250,000 distinct CDR3 sequences, 6.8% found once. The sample consisted of PBMCs, taken roughly 46 days after the first yellow fever vaccination. The origin of the receptors is a man younger than 35 who received the YFV17D yellow fever vaccine.

There are a few counts of this clonotype. The chain uses TRBV5-1 and TRBJ1-5, with 8 bases fitting TRBD1. This CDR3 has 15 residues. Germline V lookup: CDR1 SGHRS, CDR2 YFSETQ. The trim removed 3 bases at V and 4 bases at J, leaving 6 bases unmatched. The CDR3 spells CASSSEGDRNQPQHF. The CDR3 nucleotides are TGCGCCAGCAGCTCGGAGGGGGACAGGAATCAGCCCCAGCATTTT.

This clonotype turned up a few times. The chain couples TRBV12-3 or TRBV12-4 to TRBJ2-1; TRBD2 aligns across 7 bases. The CDR3 runs 16 residues. Trimming took 6 bases from V and 0 from J; bases not matched to a gene: 8. CDR3 coding DNA: TGTGCCAGCAGGGTGCGCGGGGGAGCCTCCTACAATGAGCAGTTCTTC. It yields the protein CASRVRGGASYNEQFF.

This clonotype was seen ten or more times. This chain connects TRBV12-3 or TRBV12-4 to TRBJ1-6; no clear D. CDR3 length equals 14 residues. Trimming took off 6 bases at V and 9 bases at J, with 15 bases between the two ends. The CDR3 sequence is CASRSSGHSSPLHF. CDR3 DNA: TGTGCCAGCAGGTCGAGCGGCCACTCTTCACCCCTCCACTTT.

The chain combines TRBV3-1 with TRBJ2-3; D is unresolved. CDR1 is LGHDT and CDR2 is YNNKEL in the germline V gene (reference sequence). V was trimmed by 4 bases and J by 1 base, leaving 9 bases between them. The CDR3 has 14 residues. CDR3 amino acids: CASSPESRTDTQYF. The DNA for the CDR3 is TGTGCCAGCAGCCCCGAGTCCCGCACAGATACGCAGTATTTT.

The V gene is TRBV18, the J gene TRBJ1-1; 7 nucleotides line up with TRBD1. Germline assignment: CDR1 KGHSH and CDR2 LQKENI. This CDR3 has 17 amino acids. With V trimmed by 0 bases and J by 0 bases, 7 bases remained unmatched. The CDR3 spells CASSPPAGQYMNTEAFF. The CDR3 DNA reads TGTGCCAGCTCACCACCAGCGGGACAGTACATGAACACTGAAGCTTTCTTT.

This clonotype was observed a few times. This chain uses TRBV6-2 or TRBV6-3 with TRBJ2-1; TRBD1 is a possible D gene (7 bases). V was cut by 9 bases and J by 3 bases, with 9 bases left in between. CDR1 and CDR2 (germline): MNHEY, SVGEGT. The CDR3 consists of 12 residues. CDR3 nucleotides: TGTGCCAGTCAGGGGGGCTACAATGAGCAGTTCTTC. It encodes CASQGGYNEQFF.

The V and J genes are TRBV6-2 or TRBV6-3 and TRBJ2-7, with 11 bases that match TRBD1. Germline values: CDR1 MNHEY, CDR2 SVGEGT. The CDR3 sequence is 14 residues long. J lost 7 bases, V lost 6 bases, and 8 bases had no gene match. In DNA form, the CDR3 reads TGTGCCAGCAGACGAGGACAGGGGGCGGATGAGCAGTACTTC. Translation gives CASRRGQGADEQYF.

This chain joins TRBV5-6 and TRBJ2-7, with D possibly matching TRBD1 (6 bases). V lost 3 bases and J 2 bases, leaving 12 bases between the germline ends. The CDR3 loop spans 14 amino acids. Germline CDR1 reads SGHDT; CDR2 reads YYEEEE. The CDR3 reads CASSSLDSTYEQYF. CDR3 DNA sequence: TGTGCCAGCAGCTCCTTGGACAGCACCTACGAGCAGTACTTC.

This clonotype was seen many times. The chain uses TRBV12-3 or TRBV12-4 and TRBJ1-2, with D unresolved. V dropped 1 base and J dropped 4 bases, with 10 bases sitting between them. The CDR3 extends over 14 amino acids. The CDR3 protein is CASSLGRASYGYTF. CDR3 bases: TGTGCCAGCAGTTTAGGACGGGCCTCCTATGGCTACACCTTC.

This clonotype was detected only a few times. The CDR3 protein is CASSGSNTEAFF. For the CDR3, the DNA is TGTGCCAGCAGTGGATCGAACACTGAAGCTTTCTTT. The V and J genes are TRBV2 and TRBJ1-1, with D uncertain. Germline lookup yields CDR1 SNHLY and CDR2 FYNNEI. This CDR3 has 12 amino acids. Trimming removed 4 bases from V and 1 base from J, with 4 bases in between.

In this sample, this clonotype turned up a few times. At one of its ends the junction is not consistent with the germline gene, which may arise from a read error. V usage is TRBV18 and J usage is TRBJ2-7, with 11 bases identical to TRBD2. The CDR3 contains 14 residues. The germline V gene encodes CDR1 KGHSH and CDR2 LQKENI. This chain's CDR3 is CASSTTSGGYDQYF. CDR3 DNA: TGTGCCAGCTCAACTACTAGCGGGGGCTACGACCAGTACTTC.

In this sample, this clonotype turned up a few times. The V gene is TRBV5-4, the J gene TRBJ2-3, with 12 bases lining up with TRBD2. The CDR3 spans 16 residues. V dropped 5 bases and J dropped 6; count of bases not matched to a gene: 10. Germline V gives CDR1 SGHNT, CDR2 YYREEE (reference sequence). The CDR3 sequence: CASRPGLAGPVDTQYF. The CDR3 nucleotides are TGTGCCAGCAGGCCCGGACTAGCGGGGCCAGTGGATACGCAGTATTTT.

This clonotype was observed a few times. The chain has TRBV12-3 or TRBV12-4 and TRBJ2-1; 8 bases are a match to TRBD2. The CDR3 consists of 14 residues. J was trimmed by 3 bases and V by 7 bases; bases with no gene match: 5. As DNA, the CDR3 is TGTGCCAGCACCGGGGGGGGTAGCTACAATGAGCAGTTCTTC. Encoded protein: CASTGGGSYNEQFF.

The chain is built from TRBV20-1 and TRBJ2-1; 9 nucleotides align to TRBD2. The V gene end was trimmed by 5 bases and the J gene end by 7 bases; junction bases not matched to a gene: 9. CDR3 length equals 14 residues. The germline CDR1 and CDR2 sequences are DFQATT and SNEGSKA (reference sequence). The DNA for the CDR3 is TGCAGTGCTCTAGCGGGGACACATGGTAATGAGCAGTTCTTC. Translated: CSALAGTHGNEQFF.

The rearrangement uses TRBV20-1 and TRBJ2-5; 9 bases agree with TRBD1. CDR1 is DFQATT and CDR2 is SNEGSKA in the germline V gene (reference sequence). The CDR3 loop spans 15 amino acids. The V and J ends lost 3 bases and 5 bases, in that order; junction bases with no gene match: 10. CDR3 sequence: CSASSAGTGRETQYF. The CDR3, as DNA: TGCAGTGCTAGCAGCGCCGGGACAGGGAGGGAGACCCAGTACTTC.

This chain joins TRBV11-2 and TRBJ1-1; the D gene is possibly TRBD1 (6 bases). V shed 3 bases and J shed 4 bases, with 21 bases lying between them. The CDR3 length is 17 residues. Germline CDR1 and CDR2: SGHAT and FQNNGV. CDR3 loop: CASSFRTGPLLSTEAFF. The CDR3 DNA sequence: TGTGCCAGCAGCTTTAGAACAGGGCCCCTGTTGAGCACTGAAGCTTTCTTT. The entire variable domain, with the rest obtained from reference TRBV11-2 and TRBJ1-1, is as follows: EAGVAQSPRYKIIEKRQSVAFWCNPISGHATLYWYQQILGQGPKLLIQFQNNGVVDDSQLPKDRFSAERLKGVDSTLKIQPAKLEDSAVYLCASSFRTGPLLSTEAFFGQGTRLTVV.

This clonotype was detected a few times. The genes are TRBV7-2 and TRBJ1-2; D gene uncertain. The length of the CDR3 is 13 residues. Per the germline V gene, CDR1 is SGHTA and CDR2 is FQGNSA. V was cut by 5 bases and J by 3 bases, with 10 bases left in between. The CDR3 DNA reads as TGTGCCAGCAGCGTAGGGATGTACTATGGCTACACCTTC. It specifies CASSVGMYYGYTF.

The CDR3 region is CASSFSLAGGREDTQYF. The CDR3 DNA follows: TGTGCCAGCAGCTTCAGTCTAGCGGGGGGGCGGGAAGATACGCAGTATTTT. The V gene is TRBV11-2, the J gene TRBJ2-3, with TRBD2 matching over 12 bases. CDR1 and CDR2 (germline): SGHAT, FQNNGV. The CDR3 spans 17 residues. V lost 3 bases, J lost 5 bases, and 9 bases stayed unmatched.

This clonotype has only a few counts. The chain joins TRBV7-9 to TRBJ2-5; D unresolved. The CDR3 has 13 residues. V shed 5 bases and J shed 3 bases, with 10 bases lying between them. The germline V gene has CDR1 SEHNR and CDR2 FQNEAQ (reference sequence). The CDR3, as DNA: TGTGCCAGCAGCCCCGAATTAGAAGAGACCCAGTACTTC. This sequence encodes CASSPELEETQYF.

There are many counts of this clonotype. The chain links TRBV2 to TRBJ1-2; D is ambiguous. Germline lookup yields CDR1 SNHLY and CDR2 FYNNEI. V shed 8 bases and J shed 0 bases, with 7 bases lying between them. CDR3 length: 12 residues. The CDR3 sequence: CASGTSNYGYTF. Here the CDR3 DNA reads TGTGCCAGCGGAACCTCTAACTATGGCTACACCTTC.

In its sample, this clonotype was seen a few times. The V and J genes are TRBV7-9 and TRBJ2-1, with 7 bases identical to TRBD1. This CDR3 has 14 residues. Trimming at V came to 2 bases and at J to 8 bases, leaving 6 bases not matched to a gene. Germline V gene lookup returns CDR1 SEHNR and CDR2 FQNEAQ (reference sequence). CDR3 coding DNA: TGTGCCAGCAGCTTAACAGGGGTCGGAGATGAGCAGTTCTTC. It yields the protein CASSLTGVGDEQFF.